This T cell receptor beta chain originates from a study of blood T cell repertoires in COVID-19. Study at large: From the United States, Italy and Spain came samples of acute and convalescent COVID-19.

Germline CDR1 and CDR2: LGHDT and YNNKEL (reference sequence). This CDR3 has 15 amino acids. V dropped 0 bases and J dropped 7 bases, with 14 bases sitting between them. Profiling relied on immunoSEQ multiplex PCR, and the TCRdb table lists in-frame clones only, not all of them. The sample records some 200,000 clones, around 80% being singletons. The chain recombines TRBV3-1 (or the pseudogene TRBV3-2) with TRBJ2-3, with D maybe TRBD1 (6 bases). Sequencing was carried out using peripheral blood. The TCR comes from a woman aged 70-85 years with acute or convalescent COVID-19. For the CDR3, the DNA is TGTGCCAGCAGCCAAGATATTTTGGGGGCAAATACGCAGTATTTT. This encodes CASSQDILGANTQYF.